One T cell receptor (beta chain) is described in this entry. As yet, its antigen is unknown. The data were obtained in a study of graft-versus-host responses after intestinal transplantation. This CDR3 comprises 15 residues. V was pared by 10 bases and J by 1 base, with 11 bases of the junction left unmatched. Germline V gene data show CDR1 as MDHEN and CDR2 as SYDVKM. Data came from immunoSEQ multiplex PCR; TCRdb stores just in-frame clones and leaves some out. This sample has 85,000 to 100,000 clones, with around 90% found just once. This TCR was recovered from a human donor who was the organ donor for an intestinal transplant. The sample consisted of unstimulated CD8+ T cells sorted from spleen or lymph node cells, taken before transplant. This chain uses TRBV28 with TRBJ2-3; TRBD2 matches 7 bases. DNA for the CDR3: TGTGCCATCCTAGCGGAACCTACGCGCACAGATACGCAGTATTTT. This codes for CAILAEPTRTDTQYF.